This T cell receptor (beta chain) was obtained from a study of cytomegalovirus exposure and HLA in healthy donors. Vbeta (60) and Jbeta (13) primers were used in the PCR. The method was immunoSEQ multiplex PCR; TCRdb's version includes in-frame clones alone and lacks a portion of them. The table includes under 200,000 clones, about 13% detected once. Germline-derived CDR1 and CDR2 are SGHRS and YFSETQ. V shed 4 bases and J shed 7 bases, with 11 bases lying between them. This CDR3 spans 13 amino acids. Sequenced input: PBMCs. This receptor was taken from a man between 45 and 60 years old in good health and CMV-seropositive. The chain couples TRBV5-1 to TRBJ2-2; D unresolved. This chain's CDR3 is CASSLETVGELFF. DNA for the CDR3: TGCGCCAGCAGCCTGGAGACTGTCGGGGAGCTGTTTTTT.